The 9 T cell receptor beta chains given below trace back to one sample, sequenced in a study of beta chain features in type 1 diabetes. The isolated RNA, all of it, was reverse transcribed, so expressed TCRB transcripts were what got sequenced. Clones were sequenced by immunoSEQ multiplex PCR, and TCRdb holds only the in-frame ones, with some missing. The table has 150,000 to 200,000 clones, over 7.5% seen once. Sequencing was done on a sample of central memory CD4+ T cells from blood. All receptors derive from a woman aged 18-29 years in good health.

This clone was seen more than once but under ten times. The rearrangement links TRBV6-5 to TRBJ2-3, with 7 bases fitting TRBD2. CDR3 length: 13 amino acids. Germline CDR1 MNHEY, CDR2 SVGAGI. The J segment lost 6 bases and the V segment lost 5 bases, leaving 5 bases of the junction unmatched. The CDR3 nucleotides are TGTGCCAGCAGTGGGAGGGATCAGGATACGCAGTATTTT. It specifies CASSGRDQDTQYF.

This chain's CDR3 is CASSPRAGGPRGSGEQFF. CDR3 DNA: TGTGCCAGCAGCCCGAGAGCGGGAGGGCCAAGGGGGTCAGGAGAGCAGTTCTTC. The gene calls are TRBV27 and TRBJ2-1, with TRBD2 matching 10 bases. V gave up 6 bases and J gave up 10 bases; unmatched junction bases: 21. Germline V lookup: CDR1 MNHEY, CDR2 SMNVEV (reference sequence). The CDR3 spans 18 residues.

This chain uses TRBV4-3 with TRBJ1-1, with unresolved D. The CDR3 runs 15 residues. Trimming took off 0 bases at V and 0 bases at J, with 8 bases between the two ends. Germline V gene sequence: CDR1 LGHNA, CDR2 YSLEER. CDR3 DNA sequence: TGCGCCAGCAGCCAAGATCACGGGATGAACACTGAAGCTTTCTTT. Translating it yields CASSQDHGMNTEAFF.

A few counts support this clone. V is TRBV5-4 and J is TRBJ1-2; 7 bases match TRBD1. The CDR3 length is 13 residues. Germline CDR1 reads SGHNT; CDR2 reads YYREEE (reference sequence). Trimming at V came to 4 bases and at J to 3 bases, leaving 3 bases not matched to a gene. Written as DNA, the CDR3 is TGTGCCAGCAGCCCTGACAGGGACTATGGCTACACCTTC. Its protein is CASSPDRDYGYTF.

This clone was detected only a few times. This rearrangement joins TRBV10-3 to TRBJ2-5, with TRBD2 matching 8 bases. With V trimmed by 9 bases and J by 2 bases, 5 bases remained unmatched. The germline V gene has CDR1 ENHRY and CDR2 SYGVKD. The CDR3 has 13 residues. The CDR3 here is CAISAGGQETQYF. CDR3 nucleotides: TGTGCCATATCCGCGGGGGGTCAAGAGACCCAGTACTTC.

This CDR3 is CASSFSGQKKLFF. The CDR3 DNA sequence: TGTGCCAGCAGCTTTTCAGGCCAGAAAAAACTGTTTTTT. The V call is TRBV11-1, the J call TRBJ1-4; D not resolved. From germline, CDR1 is SGHAT and CDR2 FQDESV (reference sequence). The CDR3 spans 13 residues. Trimming pared 3 bases from V and 9 bases from J, leaving 11 bases between.

This clone was counted only a few times. The chain links TRBV18 to TRBJ1-2, with 7 positions matching TRBD1. The CDR3 extends over 14 amino acids. CDR1 and CDR2 from the germline V gene are KGHSH and LQKENI. The trim removed 2 bases at V and 8 bases at J, leaving 8 bases unmatched. The CDR3 region is CASSPTRDSGGYTF. CDR3 nucleotide sequence: TGTGCCAGCTCACCAACCAGGGACAGTGGCGGCTACACCTTC.

This clone turned up a few times. The sample contains more than one DNA sequence encoding this CDR3. V usage is TRBV18 and J usage is TRBJ2-7; tentative D call: TRBD2 (6 bases). This CDR3 is built from 14 residues. Per the germline V gene, CDR1 is KGHSH and CDR2 is LQKENI. Trimming stripped 3 bases from V and 0 bases from J, with 9 bases between. The CDR3 spells CASSPTGSSYEQYF. CDR3 coding DNA: TGTGCCAGCTCACCCACCGGGAGCTCCTACGAGCAGTACTTC.

This clone was counted between two and nine times. V gene TRBV10-2 combines with J gene TRBJ2-7; 11 positions match TRBD2. The CDR3 is 16 amino acids. V shed 5 bases, J shed 4 bases, and the junction held 10 bases outside the gene matches. The V gene's germline CDR1 is WSHSY and CDR2 SAAADI. The chain's CDR3 is CASSSLGTSGHYEQYF. CDR3 DNA sequence: TGCGCCAGCAGTTCTCTTGGGACTAGCGGCCATTACGAGCAGTACTTC.